This TCR beta chain was observed in a study of T-cell reconstitution after alpha-beta-depleted transplantation in children. CDR1 and CDR2 (germline): SQVTM, ANQGSEA. This CDR3 spans 15 amino acids. V gave up 5 bases and J gave up 1 base; unmatched junction bases: 9. The TCRbeta library was prepared with unique molecular identifiers. TCRdb itself ran the PCR reads through MiXCR, one entry per CDR3 protein. The sample has fewer than 1 million distinct CDR3 sequences; roughly 16% are singletons. Study-level results: Some patients showed high day-60 TCRbeta diversity, which derived from surviving recipient T cells and thymic progenitors. About two months after transplant, alpha-beta T cells reportedly came from several hundred expanded graft clones. It was newly produced T cells that mostly accounted for T-cell counts and diversity one year after transplant.

This clonotype was seen more than once but under ten times. Its antigen is unknown. The rearrangement links TRBV29-1 to TRBJ2-5, with 8 bases matching TRBD2. The source is a male patient younger than 18 who had a stem cell transplant for acute lymphoblastic leukemia, so the T cells may come from the graft donor. The source was PBMCs, mostly from graft donor cells, collected 360 days after TCRalphabeta/CD19-depleted stem cell transplant. CDR3 amino acids: CSVRLKLAVQETQYF. CDR3 nucleotides: TGCAGCGTTCGGTTAAAACTAGCGGTCCAAGAGACCCAGTACTTC.